These 2 T cell receptor beta chains came from one sample sequenced in a study of CD8 T cells in ankylosing spondylitis. TCRdb reprocessed the 5' RACE reads with MiXCR, giving one entry per CDR3 protein. The sample comprises 200,000 to 250,000 distinct CDR3 sequences, 25% to 30% of which are singletons, and 6.6% rests with the top ten. The sequenced sample consisted of blood, either unsorted or a sorted T cell fraction (not recorded which). The origin of the receptors is a male donor with ankylosing spondylitis or in good health (not recorded which).

At least ten counts were recorded for this clonotype. The gene calls are TRBV5-1 and TRBJ1-1; D is possibly TRBD1 (6 bases). V was cut by 5 bases and J by 2 bases, with 13 bases left in between. Germline CDR1 reads SGHRS; CDR2 reads YFSETQ. This CDR3 region has 14 residues. CDR3 nucleotides: TGCGCCAGCAGTTCACAGGGCGAAAACACTGAAGCTTTCTTT. The encoded protein is CASSSQGENTEAFF.

This clonotype was observed many times. The CDR3 reads CASSQQQGGYTF. The CDR3 nucleotides are TGTGCCAGCAGCCAACAACAGGGTGGCTACACCTTC. The rearrangement links TRBV14 to TRBJ1-2; weak D call: TRBD1 (6 bases). CDR3 length: 12 amino acids. The germline V gene has CDR1 SGHDN and CDR2 FVKESK. Trimming cost V 2 bases and J 7 bases, with 8 bases left between them.